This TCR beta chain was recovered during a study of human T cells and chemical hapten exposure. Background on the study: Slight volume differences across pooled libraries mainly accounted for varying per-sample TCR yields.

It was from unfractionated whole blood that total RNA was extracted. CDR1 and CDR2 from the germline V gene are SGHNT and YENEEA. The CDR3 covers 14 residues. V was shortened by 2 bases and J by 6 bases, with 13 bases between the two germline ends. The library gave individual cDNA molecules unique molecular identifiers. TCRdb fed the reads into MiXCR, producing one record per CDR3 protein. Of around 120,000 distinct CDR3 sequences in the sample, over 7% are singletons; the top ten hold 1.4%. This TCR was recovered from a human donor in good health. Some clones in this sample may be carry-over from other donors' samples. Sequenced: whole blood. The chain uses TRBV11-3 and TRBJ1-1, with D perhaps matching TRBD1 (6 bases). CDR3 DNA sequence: TGTGCCAGCAGCTTACAGGGGAATTCCGCTGAAGCTTTCTTT. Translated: CASSLQGNSAEAFF.